Here is one T cell receptor beta chain with its context. This clonotype has a count of ten or more. What this receptor recognizes is not known. Base-call qualities are not available, and no considerably larger clone is one nucleotide away. The study was a case-control design nested within a healthcare worker cohort in London, UK, with weekly nasopharyngeal swab PCR tests and blood sampling. Healthcare workers were enrolled in the week of the UK lockdown, from 23 to 31 March 2020, and were followed every week for up to roughly 15 weeks. Library creation used 5' RACE. Sequencing instrument: NextSeq 500. Unique molecular identifiers were attached to individual cDNA molecules in the TCR library protocol so that sequencing error and PCR bias could be corrected. TCR alpha and beta chains were both sequenced, and the abundances of alpha and beta sequences in each sample were closely correlated with each other. The authors' pipeline ran thus. Decombinator V4 was used to perform V gene, J gene and CDR3 annotation of TCR sequences. TCRs were defined as expanded if a significant change between any two time points was detected under a Poisson model with p below 0.0001. TCR abundances were normalised to the total number of TCRs sequenced per sample and expressed as counts per million. TRAV1-2 paired with TRAJ12, TRAJ20 or TRAJ33 defined MAIT TCRs, while TRAV10 paired with TRAJ18 defined iNKT TCRs. VDJdb, accessed 1 November 2021, was searched for CMV, EBV and SARS-CoV-2 annotated TCRs, excluding TCRs annotated for multiple antigens. TCRdb's own reprocessing of the public reads used fastp at Q25 and MiXCR and kept productive beta chains. Entries are consolidated by CDR3 protein sequence, retaining the most common genes and DNA. The V and J calls and clone size come from TCRdb's table, not from the authors' own analysis. The sample contains roughly 8,500 distinct CDR3 sequences, roughly 5% of them found a single time. The ten top clones hold under 10% of the sample.

This entry is derived from a study of early T cells in non-severe SARS-CoV-2 infection (dated by TCRdb to the early 2020s). At the level of the whole study: Bulk RNA from unsorted whole blood was used for TCR sequencing, so alpha and beta chains could not be paired.

The germline V gene gives CDR1 as SGHRS and CDR2 as YFSETQ. Compared with germline, V lacks 4 bases and J lacks 4 bases; bases without a gene match: 3. The CDR3 spans 15 residues, from the cysteine through the phenylalanine. This entry keeps only the CDR3 DNA: 45 bases, framed from base 1. What the work shows at the level of the full study, not this receptor alone: VDJdb matching was skewed toward anti-spike CD8 responses, so virus-specific expansions were likely underestimated and private and CD4 specificities were missed.

The sequencing sample was made of whole blood. The origin of this receptor is an adult who was a healthcare worker with PCR-confirmed SARS-CoV-2 infection or an uninfected control (not recorded which). In this chain, TRBV5-1 is recombined with TRBJ2-3, with 13 bases aligning to TRBD2. The CDR3: CASSRTSGSPDTQYF. At the DNA level, the sequence is TGCGCCAGCAGCCGGACTAGCGGGAGCCCAGATACGCAGTATTTT.